A selection of T cell receptor beta chains follows, all from one sample in a study of cytomegalovirus exposure and HLA in healthy donors. The repertoire was sequenced with immunoSEQ multiplex PCR; TCRdb's copy has only in-frame clones and lacks some. The profile covers over 200,000 clones, with 70% to 90% appearing a single time and around 1.2% taken by the ten largest. The material sequenced was PBMCs. These receptors originate from a human donor in good health. Each CDR3 is given with its conserved first and last residue. D genes are given only for firm matches. The listing skips clone size in some rows; elsewhere it reads once, few, many or a size class.

v_gene	j_gene	abundance	d_gene	CDR3aa	CDR3nt
TRBV9	TRBJ2-7	NA	NA	CASSVSGQKDEQYF	TGTGCCAGCAGCGTATCGGGACAAAAGGACGAGCAGTACTTC
TRBV4-3	TRBJ2-7	NA	NA	CASSQGAGPSYEQYF	TGCGCCAGCAGCCAAGGGGCGGGACCGTCCTACGAGCAGTACTTC
TRBV5-1	TRBJ2-5	NA	NA	CASSFPGDPYQETQYF	TGCGCCAGCAGCTTTCCAGGGGATCCATACCAAGAGACCCAGTACTTC
TRBV2	TRBJ1-5	NA	NA	CASSPQGHISNQPQHF	TGTGCCAGCAGTCCACAGGGACACATCAGCAATCAGCCCCAGCATTTT
TRBV11-1	TRBJ2-7	NA	NA	CASSPRDSRGASYEQYF	TGTGCCAGCAGCCCGAGGGATAGCAGGGGGGCCTCCTACGAGCAGTACTTC
TRBV29-1	TRBJ2-5	NA	TRBD2	CSVEDGTSQETQYF	TGCAGCGTTGAAGATGGGACTAGCCAAGAGACCCAGTACTTC
TRBV21-1	TRBJ1-2	NA	NA	CASSFKRGKLGYTF	TGTGCCAGCAGCTTTAAGAGGGGGAAACTGGGCTACACCTTC
TRBV7-9	TRBJ1-1	once	NA	CSSISQGNEAFF	TGTTCCAGCATTTCACAGGGCAATGAAGCTTTCTTT
TRBV5-1	TRBJ2-3	once	TRBD2	CASSLEASGSRTDTQYF	TGCGCCAGCAGCTTGGAGGCTAGCGGGAGTAGAACAGATACGCAGTATTTT
TRBV19	TRBJ1-5	once	NA	CASSIDRGGQPQHF	TGTGCCAGTAGTATAGATAGGGGTGGACAGCCCCAGCATTTT
TRBV5-8	TRBJ2-7	NA	TRBD2	CASSRGLAKTYEQYF	TGTGCCAGCAGCCGGGGACTAGCGAAAACCTACGAGCAGTACTTC
TRBV2	TRBJ2-7	NA	TRBD1	CASSMDRAPSYEQYF	TGTGCCAGCAGCATGGACAGGGCGCCATCCTACGAGCAGTACTTC
TRBV28	TRBJ2-7	NA	TRBD2	CASSYRSGRGEQYF	TGTGCCAGCAGTTACCGTAGCGGGAGAGGAGAGCAGTACTTC
TRBV30	TRBJ2-3	NA	NA	CAWSEGQAGDTQYF	TGTGCCTGGAGTGAGGGGCAGGCAGGGGATACGCAGTATTTT
TRBV28	TRBJ2-4	NA	TRBD1	CASSLTGGISIQYF	TGTGCCAGCAGCCTAACAGGGGGTATCAGCATTCAGTACTTC
TRBV29-1	TRBJ2-7	few	TRBD1	CSVKGQGTYEQYF	TGCAGCGTTAAAGGACAGGGAACCTACGAGCAGTACTTC
TRBV5-1	TRBJ2-3	NA	TRBD2	CASSLRTSGRTDTQYF	TGCGCCAGCAGCTTACGGACTAGCGGGAGGACGGATACGCAGTATTTT
TRBV9	TRBJ2-1	NA	NA	CASSAFAYNEQFF	TGTGCCAGCAGCGCGTTTGCCTACAATGAGCAGTTCTTC
TRBV10-1	TRBJ2-3	NA	NA	CASSDLLGGAADTQYF	TGCGCCAGCAGTGACCTCTTGGGGGGGGCGGCAGATACGCAGTATTTT
TRBV5-1	TRBJ2-3	once	TRBD2	CASSVPSGSGTDTQYF	TGCGCCAGCAGCGTTCCTAGCGGGAGTGGCACAGATACGCAGTATTTT
TRBV25-1	TRBJ1-1	NA	NA	CASSEGPGNTEAFF	TGTGCCAGCAGTGAAGGTCCCGGGAACACTGAAGCTTTCTTT
TRBV28	TRBJ2-2	NA	TRBD1	CASIGSGGVRGELFF	TGTGCCAGCATAGGGTCAGGGGGCGTCAGGGGGGAGCTGTTTTTT